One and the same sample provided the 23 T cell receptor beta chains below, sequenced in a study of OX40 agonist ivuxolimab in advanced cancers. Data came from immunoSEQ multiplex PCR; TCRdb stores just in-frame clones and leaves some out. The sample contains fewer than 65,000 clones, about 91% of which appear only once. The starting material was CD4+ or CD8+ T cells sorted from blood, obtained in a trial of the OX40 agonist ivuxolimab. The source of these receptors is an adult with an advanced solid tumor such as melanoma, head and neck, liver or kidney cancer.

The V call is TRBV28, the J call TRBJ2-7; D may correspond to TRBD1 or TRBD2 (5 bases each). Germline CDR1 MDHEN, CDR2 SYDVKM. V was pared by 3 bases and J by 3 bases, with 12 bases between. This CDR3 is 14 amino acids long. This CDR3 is CASSFSRGGYEQYF. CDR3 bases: TGTGCCAGCAGTTTTTCACGGGGCGGCTACGAGCAGTACTTC.

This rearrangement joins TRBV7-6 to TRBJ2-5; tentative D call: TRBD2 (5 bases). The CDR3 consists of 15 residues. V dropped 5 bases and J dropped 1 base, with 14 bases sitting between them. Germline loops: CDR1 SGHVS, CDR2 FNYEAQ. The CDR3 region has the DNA TGTGCCAGCAGCCTCGCGGCGGGCCCCCAAGAGACCCAGTACTTC. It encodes CASSLAAGPQETQYF.

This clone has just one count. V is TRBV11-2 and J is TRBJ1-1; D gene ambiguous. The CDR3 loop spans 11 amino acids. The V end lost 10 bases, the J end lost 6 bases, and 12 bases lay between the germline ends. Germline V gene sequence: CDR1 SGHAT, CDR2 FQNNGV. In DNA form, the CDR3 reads TGTGCCAAAGGCGATGCCCCTGAAGCTTTCTTT. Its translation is CAKGDAPEAFF.

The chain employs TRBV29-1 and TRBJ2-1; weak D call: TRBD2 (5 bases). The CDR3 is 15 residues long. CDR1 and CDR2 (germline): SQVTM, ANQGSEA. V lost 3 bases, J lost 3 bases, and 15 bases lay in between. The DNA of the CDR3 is TGCAGCGTTGAGAGATTACTAGTATTCTACAATGAGCAGTTCTTC. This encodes CSVERLLVFYNEQFF.

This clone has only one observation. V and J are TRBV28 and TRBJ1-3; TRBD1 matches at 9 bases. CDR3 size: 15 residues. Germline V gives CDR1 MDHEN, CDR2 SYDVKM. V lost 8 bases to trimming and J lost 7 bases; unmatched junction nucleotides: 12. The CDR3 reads CASVPDRGLSNTIYF. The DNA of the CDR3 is TGTGCCAGCGTACCGGACAGGGGATTAAGTAACACCATATATTTT.

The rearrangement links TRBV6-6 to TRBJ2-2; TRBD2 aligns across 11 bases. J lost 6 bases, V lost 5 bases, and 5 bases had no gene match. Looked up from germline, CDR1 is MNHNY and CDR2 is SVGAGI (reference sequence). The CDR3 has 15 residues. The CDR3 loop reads CASSVSGRAAGELFF. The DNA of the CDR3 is TGTGCCAGCAGTGTTAGCGGGAGGGCCGCCGGGGAGCTGTTTTTT.

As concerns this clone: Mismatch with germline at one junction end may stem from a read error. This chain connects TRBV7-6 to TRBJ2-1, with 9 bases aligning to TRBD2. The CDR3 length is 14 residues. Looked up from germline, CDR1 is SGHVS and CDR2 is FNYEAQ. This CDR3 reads CASSPAAGGGAVIF. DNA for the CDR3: TGTGCCAGCAGCCCCGCCGCGGGAGGGGGTGCAGTTATCTTC.

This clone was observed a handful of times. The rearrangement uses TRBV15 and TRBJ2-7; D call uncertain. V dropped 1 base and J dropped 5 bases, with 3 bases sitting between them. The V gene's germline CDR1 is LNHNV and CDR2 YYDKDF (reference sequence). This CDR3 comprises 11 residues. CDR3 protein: CATSRGDEQYV. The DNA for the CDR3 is TGTGCCACCAGCAGAGGAGACGAGCAGTACGTC.

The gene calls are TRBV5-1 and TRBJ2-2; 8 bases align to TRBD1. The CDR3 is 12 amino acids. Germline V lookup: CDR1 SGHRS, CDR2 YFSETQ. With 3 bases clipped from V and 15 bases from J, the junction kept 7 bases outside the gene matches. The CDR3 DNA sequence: TGCGCCAGCAGCTCCGAGGGACAGGCGGTGTTTTTT. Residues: CASSSEGQAVFF.

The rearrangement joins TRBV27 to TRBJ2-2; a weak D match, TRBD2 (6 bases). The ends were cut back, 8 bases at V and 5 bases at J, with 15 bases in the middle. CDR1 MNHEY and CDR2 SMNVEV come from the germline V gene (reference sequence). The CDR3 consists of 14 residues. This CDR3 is CASGFVAGTGELFF. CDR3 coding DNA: TGTGCCAGCGGCTTCGTCGCGGGAACCGGGGAGCTGTTTTTT.

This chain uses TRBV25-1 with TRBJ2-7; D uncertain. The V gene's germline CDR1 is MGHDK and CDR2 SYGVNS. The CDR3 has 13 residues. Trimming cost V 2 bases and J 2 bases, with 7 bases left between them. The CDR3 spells CASSEQTAYEQYF. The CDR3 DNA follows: TGTGCCAGCAGTGAACAAACGGCCTACGAGCAGTACTTC.

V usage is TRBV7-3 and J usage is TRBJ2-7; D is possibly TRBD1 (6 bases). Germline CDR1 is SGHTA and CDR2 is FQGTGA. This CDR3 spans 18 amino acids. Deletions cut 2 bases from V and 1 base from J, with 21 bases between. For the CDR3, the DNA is TGTGCCAGCAGCTTAGCGATAGTCGGGACAACCCTATCCTACGAGCAGTACTTC. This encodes CASSLAIVGTTLSYEQYF. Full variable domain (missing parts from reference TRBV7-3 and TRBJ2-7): GAGVSQTPSNKVTEKGKYVELRCDPISGHTALYWYRQSLGQGPEFLIYFQGTGAADDSGLPNDRFFAVRPEGSVSTLKIQRTERGDSAVYLCASSLAIVGTTLSYEQYFGPGTRLTVT.

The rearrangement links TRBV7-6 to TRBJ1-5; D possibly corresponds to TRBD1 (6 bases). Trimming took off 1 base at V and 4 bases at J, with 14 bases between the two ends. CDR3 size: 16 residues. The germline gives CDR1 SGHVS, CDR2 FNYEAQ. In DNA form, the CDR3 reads TGTGCCAGCAGCTTAGAGGGGGACTACTCGAATCAGCCCCAGCATTTT. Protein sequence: CASSLEGDYSNQPQHF.

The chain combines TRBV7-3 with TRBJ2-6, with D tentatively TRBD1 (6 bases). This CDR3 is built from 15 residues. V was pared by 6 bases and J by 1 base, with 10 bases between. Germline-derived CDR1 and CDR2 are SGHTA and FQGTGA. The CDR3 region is CASSPDRSGANVLTF. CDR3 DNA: TGTGCCAGCAGTCCTGACAGGTCTGGGGCCAACGTCCTGACTTTC.

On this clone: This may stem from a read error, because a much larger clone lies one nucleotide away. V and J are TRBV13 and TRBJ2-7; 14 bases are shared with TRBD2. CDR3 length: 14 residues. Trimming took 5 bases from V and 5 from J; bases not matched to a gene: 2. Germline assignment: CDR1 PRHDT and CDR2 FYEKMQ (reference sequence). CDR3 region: CASSPGLAGDEQYF. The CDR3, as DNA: TGTGCCAGCAGCCCGGGACTAGCGGGAGACGAGCAGTACTTC.

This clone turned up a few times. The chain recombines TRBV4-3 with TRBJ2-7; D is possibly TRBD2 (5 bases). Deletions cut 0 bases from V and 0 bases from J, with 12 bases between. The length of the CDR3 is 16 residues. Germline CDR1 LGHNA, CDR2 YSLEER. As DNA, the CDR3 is TGCGCCAGCAGCCAAGATTCGGCAACTAGCTCCTACGAGCAGTACTTC. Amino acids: CASSQDSATSSYEQYF.

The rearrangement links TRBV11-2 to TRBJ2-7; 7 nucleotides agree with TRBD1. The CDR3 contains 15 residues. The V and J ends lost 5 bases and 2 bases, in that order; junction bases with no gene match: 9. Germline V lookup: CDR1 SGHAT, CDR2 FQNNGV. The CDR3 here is CASSPGQVTPYEQYV. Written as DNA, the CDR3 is TGTGCCAGCAGCCCCGGACAGGTGACCCCCTACGAGCAGTACGTC.

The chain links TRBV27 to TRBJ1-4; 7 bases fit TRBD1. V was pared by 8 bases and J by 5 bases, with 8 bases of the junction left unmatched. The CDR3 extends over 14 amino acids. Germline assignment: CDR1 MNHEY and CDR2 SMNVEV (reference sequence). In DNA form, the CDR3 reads TGTGCCAGCGGCGGGACGGACAGGAATGAAAAACTGTTTTTT. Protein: CASGGTDRNEKLFF.

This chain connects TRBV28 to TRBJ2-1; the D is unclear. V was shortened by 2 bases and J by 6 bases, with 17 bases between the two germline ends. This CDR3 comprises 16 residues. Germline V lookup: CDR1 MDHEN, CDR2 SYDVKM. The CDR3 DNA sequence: TGTGCCAGCAGTTTACCCCGGACCGTCTCCGGCAATGAGCAGTTCTTC. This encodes CASSLPRTVSGNEQFF.

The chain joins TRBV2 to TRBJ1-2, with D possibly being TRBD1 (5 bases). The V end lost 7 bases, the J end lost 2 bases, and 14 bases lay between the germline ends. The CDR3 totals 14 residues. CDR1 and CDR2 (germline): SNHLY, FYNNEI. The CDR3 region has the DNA TGTGCCAGCAAAGAAGTAGCAGGGAACTATGGCTACACCTTC. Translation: CASKEVAGNYGYTF.

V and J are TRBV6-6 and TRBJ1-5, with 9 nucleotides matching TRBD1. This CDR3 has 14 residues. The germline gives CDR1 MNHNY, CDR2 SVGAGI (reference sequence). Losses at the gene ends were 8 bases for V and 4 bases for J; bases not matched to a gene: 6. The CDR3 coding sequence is TGTGCCAGCGGGGACAGGGTTCGTAATCAGCCCCAGCATTTT. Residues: CASGDRVRNQPQHF.

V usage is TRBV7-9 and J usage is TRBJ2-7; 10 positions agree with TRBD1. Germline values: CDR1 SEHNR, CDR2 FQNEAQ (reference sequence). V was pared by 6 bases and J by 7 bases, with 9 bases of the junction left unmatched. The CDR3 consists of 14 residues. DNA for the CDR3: TGTGCCAGCAGTACCGGACAGGGGGGGACGGAGCAGTACTTC. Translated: CASSTGQGGTEQYF.

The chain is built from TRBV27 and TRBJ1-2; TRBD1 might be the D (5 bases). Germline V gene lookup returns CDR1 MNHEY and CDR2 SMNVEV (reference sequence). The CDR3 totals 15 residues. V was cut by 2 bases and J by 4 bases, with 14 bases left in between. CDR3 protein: CASSLSRGEGYGYTF. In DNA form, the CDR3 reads TGTGCCAGCAGTTTAAGCCGGGGGGAGGGCTATGGCTACACCTTC.